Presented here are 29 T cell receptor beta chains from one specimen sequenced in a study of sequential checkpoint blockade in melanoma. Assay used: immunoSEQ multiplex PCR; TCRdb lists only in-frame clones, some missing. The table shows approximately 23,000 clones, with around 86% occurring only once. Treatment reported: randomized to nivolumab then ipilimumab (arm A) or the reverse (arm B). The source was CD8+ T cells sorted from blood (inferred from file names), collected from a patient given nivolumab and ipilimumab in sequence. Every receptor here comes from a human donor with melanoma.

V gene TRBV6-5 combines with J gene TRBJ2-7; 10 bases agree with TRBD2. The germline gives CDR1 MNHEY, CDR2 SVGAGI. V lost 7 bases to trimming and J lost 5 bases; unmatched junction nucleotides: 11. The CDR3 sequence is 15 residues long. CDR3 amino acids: CASTPTSGPAHEQYF. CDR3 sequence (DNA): TGTGCCAGCACCCCGACTAGCGGGCCAGCTCACGAGCAGTACTTC.

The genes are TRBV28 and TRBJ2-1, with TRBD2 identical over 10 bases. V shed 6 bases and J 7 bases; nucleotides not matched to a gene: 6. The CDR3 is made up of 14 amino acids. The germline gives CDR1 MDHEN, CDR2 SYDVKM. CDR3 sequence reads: CASSRLAGWNEQFF. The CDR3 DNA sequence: TGTGCCAGCAGCCGACTAGCGGGTTGGAATGAGCAGTTCTTC.

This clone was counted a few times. CDR3 sequence reads: CASKPRDSNYEQYF. CDR3 nucleotide sequence: TGTGCCAGTAAGCCGCGGGACAGCAATTACGAGCAGTACTTC. This chain connects TRBV19 to TRBJ2-7; D perhaps matches TRBD1 (7 bases). V lost 7 bases and J 4 bases, leaving 17 bases between the germline ends. The germline gives CDR1 LNHDA, CDR2 SQIVND (reference sequence). The CDR3 contains 14 residues. The complete variable domain, with remaining parts taken from reference TRBV19 and TRBJ2-7, reads DGGITQSPKYLFRKEGQNVTLSCEQNLNHDAMYWYRQDPGQGLRLIYYSQIVNDFQKGDIAEGYSVSREKKESFPLTVTSAQKNPTAFYLCASKPRDSNYEQYFGPGTRLTVT.

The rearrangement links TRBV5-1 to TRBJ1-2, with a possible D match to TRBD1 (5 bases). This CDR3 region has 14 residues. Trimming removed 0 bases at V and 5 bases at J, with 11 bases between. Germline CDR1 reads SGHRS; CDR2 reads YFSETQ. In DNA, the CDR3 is TGCGCCAGCAGCTTGGGACAGTTTCTTTATGGCTACACCTTC. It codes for CASSLGQFLYGYTF. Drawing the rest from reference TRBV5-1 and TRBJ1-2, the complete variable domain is KAGVTQTPRYLIKTRGQQVTLSCSPISGHRSVSWYQQTPGQGLQFLFEYFSETQRNKGNFPGRFSGRQFSNSRSEMNVSTLELGDSALYLCASSLGQFLYGYTFGSGTRLTVV.

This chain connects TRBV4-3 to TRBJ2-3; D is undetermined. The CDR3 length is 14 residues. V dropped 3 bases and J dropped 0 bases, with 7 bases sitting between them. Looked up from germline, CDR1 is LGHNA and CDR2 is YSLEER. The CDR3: CASSHPPSTDTQYF. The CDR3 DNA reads TGCGCCAGCAGCCACCCCCCTAGCACAGATACGCAGTATTTT.

The CDR3 loop is CASSLVAGQPQHF. Written as DNA, the CDR3 is TGTGCCAGCAGCTTAGTCGCGGGTCAGCCCCAGCATTTT. The gene calls are TRBV11-2 and TRBJ1-5; D not resolved. Germline CDR1 and CDR2: SGHAT and FQNNGV. V lost 1 base, J lost 6 bases, and 7 bases lay in between. This CDR3 is built from 13 residues.

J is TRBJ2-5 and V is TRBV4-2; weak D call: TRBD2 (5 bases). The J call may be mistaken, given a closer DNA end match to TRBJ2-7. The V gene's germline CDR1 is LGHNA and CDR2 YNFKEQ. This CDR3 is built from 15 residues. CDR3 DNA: TGTGCCAGCAGCCAAGAATTTAGCGACCCCGCCGAGCAGTACTTC. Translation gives CASSQEFSDPAEQYF.

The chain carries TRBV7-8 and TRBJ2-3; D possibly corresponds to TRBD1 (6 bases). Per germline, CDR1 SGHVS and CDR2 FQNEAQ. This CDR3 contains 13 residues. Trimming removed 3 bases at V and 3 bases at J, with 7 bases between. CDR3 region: CASSLDRTDTQYF. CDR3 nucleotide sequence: TGTGCCAGCAGCTTGGACAGAACAGATACGCAGTATTTT.

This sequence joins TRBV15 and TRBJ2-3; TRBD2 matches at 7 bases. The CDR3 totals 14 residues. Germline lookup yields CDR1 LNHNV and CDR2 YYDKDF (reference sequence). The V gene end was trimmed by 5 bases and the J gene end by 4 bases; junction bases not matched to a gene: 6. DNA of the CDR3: TGTGCCACCAGCGGCGGGGGAAGCGCAGATACGCAGTATTTT. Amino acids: CATSGGGSADTQYF.

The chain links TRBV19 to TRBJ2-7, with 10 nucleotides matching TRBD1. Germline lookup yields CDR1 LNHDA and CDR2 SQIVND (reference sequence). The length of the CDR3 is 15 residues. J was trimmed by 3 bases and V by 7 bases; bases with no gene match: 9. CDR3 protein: CASTTGTGVLYEQYF. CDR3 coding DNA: TGTGCCAGTACCACCGGGACAGGGGTTCTCTACGAGCAGTACTTC.

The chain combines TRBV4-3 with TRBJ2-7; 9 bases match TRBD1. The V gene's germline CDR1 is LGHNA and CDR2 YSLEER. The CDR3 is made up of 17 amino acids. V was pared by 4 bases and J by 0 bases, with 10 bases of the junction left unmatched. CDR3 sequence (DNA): TGCGCCAGCAGCCCCTATACCGGGACAGGGAGCTCCTACGAGCAGTACTTC. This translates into CASSPYTGTGSSYEQYF.

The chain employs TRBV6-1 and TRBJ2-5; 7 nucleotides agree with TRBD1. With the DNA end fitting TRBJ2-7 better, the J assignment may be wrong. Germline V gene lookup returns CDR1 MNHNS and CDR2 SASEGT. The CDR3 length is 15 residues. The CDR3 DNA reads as TGTGCCAGCAGTGAATCCAGAGGGGGCGGCTACGAGCAGTACTTC. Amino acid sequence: CASSESRGGGYEQYF.

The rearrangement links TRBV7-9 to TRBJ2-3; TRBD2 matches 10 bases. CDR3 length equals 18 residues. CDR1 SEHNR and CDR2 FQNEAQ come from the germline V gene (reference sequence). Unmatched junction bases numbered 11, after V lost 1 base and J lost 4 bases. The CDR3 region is CASSLVQRGGLSADTQYF. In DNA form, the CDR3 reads TGTGCCAGCAGCTTAGTCCAGCGGGGGGGCCTAAGCGCAGATACGCAGTATTTT.

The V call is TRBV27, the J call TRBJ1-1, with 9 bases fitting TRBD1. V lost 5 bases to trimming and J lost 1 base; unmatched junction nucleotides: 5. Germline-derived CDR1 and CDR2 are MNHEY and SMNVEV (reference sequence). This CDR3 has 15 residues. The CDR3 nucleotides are TGTGCCAGCAGTCCGAGGACAGGGGCGAACACTGAAGCTTTCTTT. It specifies CASSPRTGANTEAFF.

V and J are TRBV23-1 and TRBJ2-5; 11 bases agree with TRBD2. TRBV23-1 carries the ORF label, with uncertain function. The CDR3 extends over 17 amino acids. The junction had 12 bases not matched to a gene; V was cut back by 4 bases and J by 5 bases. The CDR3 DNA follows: TGCGCCAGCAGTCCGCAGGGTAGCGGGAGGGCCTCGGAGACCCAGTACTTC. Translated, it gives CASSPQGSGRASETQYF.

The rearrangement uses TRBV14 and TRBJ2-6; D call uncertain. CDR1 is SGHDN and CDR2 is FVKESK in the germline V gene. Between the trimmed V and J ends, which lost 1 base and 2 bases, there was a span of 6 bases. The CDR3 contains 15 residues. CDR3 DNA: TGTGCCAGCAGCCAAGGGAGACCTGGGGCCAACGTCCTGACTTTC. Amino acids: CASSQGRPGANVLTF.

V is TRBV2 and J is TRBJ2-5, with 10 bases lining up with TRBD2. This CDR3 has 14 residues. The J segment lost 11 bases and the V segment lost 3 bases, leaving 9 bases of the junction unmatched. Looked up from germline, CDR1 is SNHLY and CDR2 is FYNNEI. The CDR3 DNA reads TGTGCCAGCAGTGATGCTAGCGGGGGTCTCAGTCAGTACTTC. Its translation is CASSDASGGLSQYF.

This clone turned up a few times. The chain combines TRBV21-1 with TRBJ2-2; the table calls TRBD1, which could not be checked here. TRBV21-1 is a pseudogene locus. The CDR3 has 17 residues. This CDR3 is CASSKVSRGRNTGELFF. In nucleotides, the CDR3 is TGTGCCAGCAGCAAAGTATCCAGGGGGCGGAACACCGGGGAGCTGTTTTTT.

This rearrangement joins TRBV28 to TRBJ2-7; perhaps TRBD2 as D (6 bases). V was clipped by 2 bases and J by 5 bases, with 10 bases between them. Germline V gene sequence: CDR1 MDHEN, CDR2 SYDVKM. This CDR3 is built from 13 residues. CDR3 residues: CASSLTSIDEQYF. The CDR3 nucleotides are TGTGCCAGCAGTTTAACTAGCATCGACGAGCAGTACTTC.

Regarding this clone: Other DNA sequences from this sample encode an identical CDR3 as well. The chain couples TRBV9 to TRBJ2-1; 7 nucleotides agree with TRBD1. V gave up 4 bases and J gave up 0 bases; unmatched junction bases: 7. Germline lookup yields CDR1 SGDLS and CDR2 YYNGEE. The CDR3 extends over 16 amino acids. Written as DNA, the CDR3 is TGTGCCAGCAGCCCGAGAGGGGGCAGCTCCTACAATGAGCAGTTCTTC. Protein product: CASSPRGGSSYNEQFF.

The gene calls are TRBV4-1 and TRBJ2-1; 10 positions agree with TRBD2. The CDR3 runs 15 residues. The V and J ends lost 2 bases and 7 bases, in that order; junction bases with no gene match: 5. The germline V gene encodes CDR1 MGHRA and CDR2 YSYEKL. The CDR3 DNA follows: TGCGCCAGCAGCCAACTAGCGGGAGTAGGTAATGAGCAGTTCTTC. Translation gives CASSQLAGVGNEQFF.

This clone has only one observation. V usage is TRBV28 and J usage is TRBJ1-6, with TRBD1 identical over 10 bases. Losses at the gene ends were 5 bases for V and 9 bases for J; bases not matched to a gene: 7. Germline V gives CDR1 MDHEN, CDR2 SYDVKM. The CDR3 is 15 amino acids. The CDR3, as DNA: TGTGCCAGCAGTCCCGGGACAGGGGTTGGTTCACCCCTCCACTTT. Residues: CASSPGTGVGSPLHF.

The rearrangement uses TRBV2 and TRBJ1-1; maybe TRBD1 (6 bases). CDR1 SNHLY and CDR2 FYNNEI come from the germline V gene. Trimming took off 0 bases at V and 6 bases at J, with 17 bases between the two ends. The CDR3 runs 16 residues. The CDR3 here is CASSEALGQLEAEAFF. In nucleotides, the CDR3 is TGTGCCAGCAGTGAAGCGCTTGGACAGCTAGAAGCTGAAGCTTTCTTT. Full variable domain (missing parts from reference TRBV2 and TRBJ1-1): EPEVTQTPSHQVTQMGQEVILRCVPISNHLYFYWYRQILGQKVEFLVSFYNNEISEKSEIFDDQFSVERPDGSNFTLKIRSTKLEDSAMYFCASSEALGQLEAEAFFGQGTRLTVV.

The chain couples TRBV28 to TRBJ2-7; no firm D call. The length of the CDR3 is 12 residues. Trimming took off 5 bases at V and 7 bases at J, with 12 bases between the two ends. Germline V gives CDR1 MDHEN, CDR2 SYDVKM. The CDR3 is CASSLSNGEQYF. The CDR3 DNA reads TGTGCCAGCAGTCTGTCTAACGGGGAGCAGTACTTC.

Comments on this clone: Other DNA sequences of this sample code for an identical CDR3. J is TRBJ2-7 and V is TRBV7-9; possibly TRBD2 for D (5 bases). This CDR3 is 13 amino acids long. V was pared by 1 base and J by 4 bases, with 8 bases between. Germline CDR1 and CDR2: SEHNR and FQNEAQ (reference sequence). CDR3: CASSLDGIYEQYF. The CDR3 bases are TGTGCCAGCAGCTTAGACGGGATATACGAGCAGTACTTC.

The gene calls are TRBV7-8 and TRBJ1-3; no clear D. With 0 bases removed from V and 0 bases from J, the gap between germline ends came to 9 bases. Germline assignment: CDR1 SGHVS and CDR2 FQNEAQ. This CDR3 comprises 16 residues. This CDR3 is CASSLAPSFSGNTIYF. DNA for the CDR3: TGTGCCAGCAGCTTAGCGCCGAGCTTCTCTGGAAACACCATATATTTT.

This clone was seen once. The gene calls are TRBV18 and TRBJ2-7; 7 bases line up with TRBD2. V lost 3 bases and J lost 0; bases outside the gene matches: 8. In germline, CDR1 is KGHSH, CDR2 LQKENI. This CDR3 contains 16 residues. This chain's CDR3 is CASSPLLAPSSYEQYF. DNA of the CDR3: TGTGCCAGCTCACCCTTACTAGCGCCGAGCTCCTACGAGCAGTACTTC.

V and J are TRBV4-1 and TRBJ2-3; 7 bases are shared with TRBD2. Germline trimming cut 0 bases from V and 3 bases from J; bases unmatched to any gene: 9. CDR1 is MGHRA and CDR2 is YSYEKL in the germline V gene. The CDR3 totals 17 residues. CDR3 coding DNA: TGCGCCAGCAGCCAAGATCTTCCGAGCGGGGCTACAGATACGCAGTATTTT. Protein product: CASSQDLPSGATDTQYF.

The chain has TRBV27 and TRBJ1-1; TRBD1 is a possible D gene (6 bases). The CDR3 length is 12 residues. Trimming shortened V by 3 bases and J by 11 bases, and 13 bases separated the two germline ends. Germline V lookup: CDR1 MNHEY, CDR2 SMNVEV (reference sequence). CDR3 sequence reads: CASSLPGDGAFF. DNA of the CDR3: TGTGCCAGCAGTTTGCCAGGGGATGGGGCTTTCTTT.